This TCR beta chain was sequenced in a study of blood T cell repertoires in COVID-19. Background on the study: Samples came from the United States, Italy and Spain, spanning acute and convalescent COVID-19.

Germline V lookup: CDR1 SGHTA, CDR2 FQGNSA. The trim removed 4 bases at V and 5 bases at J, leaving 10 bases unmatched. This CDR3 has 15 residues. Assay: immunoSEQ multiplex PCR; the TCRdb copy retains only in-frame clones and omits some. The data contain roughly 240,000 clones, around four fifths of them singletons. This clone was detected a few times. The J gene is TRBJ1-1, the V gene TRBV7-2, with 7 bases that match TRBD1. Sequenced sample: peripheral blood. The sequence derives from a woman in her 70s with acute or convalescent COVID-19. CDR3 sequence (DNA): TGTGCCAGCAGCTCCGTCTTGGCACAGGGGACTGAAGCTTTCTTT. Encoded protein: CASSSVLAQGTEAFF. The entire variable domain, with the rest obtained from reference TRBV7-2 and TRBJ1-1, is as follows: GAGVSQSPSNKVTEKGKDVELRCDPISGHTALYWYRQSLGQGLEFLIYFQGNSAPDKSGLPSDRFSAERTGGSVSTLTIQRTQQEDSAVYLCASSSVLAQGTEAFFGQGTRLTVV.